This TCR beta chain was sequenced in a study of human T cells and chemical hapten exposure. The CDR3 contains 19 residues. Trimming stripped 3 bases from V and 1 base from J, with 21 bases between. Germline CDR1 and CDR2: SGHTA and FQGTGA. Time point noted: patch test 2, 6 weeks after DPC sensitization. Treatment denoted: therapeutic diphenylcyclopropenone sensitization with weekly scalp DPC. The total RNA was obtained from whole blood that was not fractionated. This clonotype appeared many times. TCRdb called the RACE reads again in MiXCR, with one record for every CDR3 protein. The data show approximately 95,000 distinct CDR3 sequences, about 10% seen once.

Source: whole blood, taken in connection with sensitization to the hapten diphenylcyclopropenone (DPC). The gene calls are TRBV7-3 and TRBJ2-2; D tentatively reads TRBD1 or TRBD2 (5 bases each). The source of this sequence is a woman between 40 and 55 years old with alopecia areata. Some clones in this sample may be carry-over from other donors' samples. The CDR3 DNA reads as TGTGCCAGCAGCTTGCACGGGACCGTTGGGCGGCGGAACACCGGGGAGCTGTTTTTT. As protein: CASSLHGTVGRRNTGELFF.